Below are 23 T cell receptor beta chains sequenced from a single sample in a study of T-cell reconstitution after alpha-beta-depleted transplantation in children. Unique molecular identifiers were incorporated during preparation of the TCRbeta library. TCRdb reanalysed the PCR reads using MiXCR and keeps one entry per CDR3 protein. The data contain hundreds of thousands of distinct CDR3 sequences, roughly 15% of them seen just once; the ten biggest clones take up approximately 5%. Sequenced here: PBMCs, mostly from graft donor cells, sampled 360 days after TCRalphabeta/CD19-depleted stem cell transplant. These receptors were collected from a male patient under 18 who had a stem cell transplant for acute lymphoblastic leukemia, so the T cells may come from the graft donor.

There are a few counts of this clonotype. V gene TRBV11-2 combines with J gene TRBJ2-5; no definite D call. CDR1 and CDR2 from the germline V gene are SGHAT and FQNNGV. Trimming pared 3 bases from V and 5 bases from J, leaving 7 bases between. The CDR3 contains 12 residues. CDR3 nucleotides: TGTGCCAGCAGCTTTAAGTGGGAGACCCAGTACTTC. Amino acid sequence: CASSFKWETQYF.

Only a few counts were recorded for this clonotype. V and J are TRBV2 and TRBJ2-1; D ambiguous. Per the germline V gene, CDR1 is SNHLY and CDR2 is FYNNEI. V lost 6 bases, J lost 7 bases, and 7 bases lay in between. CDR3 length: 11 residues. CDR3: CASRPHNEQFF. CDR3 nucleotides: TGTGCCAGCAGGCCTCATAATGAGCAGTTCTTC.

This clonotype was detected a few times. The V and J genes are TRBV24-1 and TRBJ1-2; 9 nucleotides line up with TRBD1. CDR1 is KGHDR and CDR2 is SFDVKD in the germline V gene. J lost 5 bases, V lost 2 bases, and 2 bases had no gene match. The CDR3 sequence is 14 residues long. The CDR3 loop is CATSDSGTGYGYTF. CDR3 DNA sequence: TGTGCCACCAGTGATTCAGGGACAGGGTATGGCTACACCTTC.

V is TRBV5-1 and J is TRBJ2-7; D is undetermined. Germline lookup yields CDR1 SGHRS and CDR2 YFSETQ. The CDR3 consists of 16 residues. V was trimmed by 0 bases and J by 1 base, leaving 14 bases between them. CDR3 residues: CASSLAPSGESYEQYF. The DNA of the CDR3 is TGCGCCAGCAGCTTGGCCCCGAGTGGGGAATCCTACGAGCAGTACTTC. Together with reference TRBV5-1 and TRBJ2-7, the CDR3 gives the full variable domain: KAGVTQTPRYLIKTRGQQVTLSCSPISGHRSVSWYQQTPGQGLQFLFEYFSETQRNKGNFPGRFSGRQFSNSRSEMNVSTLELGDSALYLCASSLAPSGESYEQYFGPGTRLTVT.

This clonotype was observed a handful of times. The V and J genes are TRBV12-3 or TRBV12-4 and TRBJ2-3; no definite D call. This CDR3 comprises 12 residues. This CDR3 reads CAPGFSTDTQYF. For the CDR3, the DNA is TGTGCTCCCGGATTTAGCACAGATACGCAGTATTTT.

This chain links TRBV7-6 with TRBJ2-7; perhaps TRBD2 as D (5 bases). The CDR3 runs to 16 residues. V gave up 5 bases and J gave up 4 bases, with 21 bases separating them. Germline V lookup: CDR1 SGHVS, CDR2 FNYEAQ. CDR3 amino acids: CASSPLADQSGYEQYF. The CDR3 nucleotides read TGTGCCAGCAGCCCGCTCGCTGACCAATCGGGGTACGAGCAGTACTTC. Drawing the rest from reference TRBV7-6 and TRBJ2-7, the complete variable domain is GAGVSQSPRYKVTKRGQDVALRCDPISGHVSLYWYRQALGQGPEFLTYFNYEAQQDKSGLPNDRFSAERPEGSISTLTIQRTEQRDSAMYRCASSPLADQSGYEQYFGPGTRLTVT.

The chain links TRBV28 to TRBJ1-6; D is unresolved. Trimming removed 2 bases at V and 7 bases at J, with 12 bases between. This CDR3 spans 15 amino acids. Germline V gives CDR1 MDHEN, CDR2 SYDVKM. CDR3 coding DNA: TGTGCCAGCAGTTTAGAGGTGGGAGTCAATTCACCCCTCCACTTT. It encodes CASSLEVGVNSPLHF.

This clonotype was detected once. The chain has TRBV9 and TRBJ2-2, with a tentative D call TRBD1 (5 bases). CDR1 SGDLS and CDR2 YYNGEE come from the germline V gene. V gave up 3 bases and J gave up 5 bases, with 20 bases separating them. The CDR3 consists of 17 residues. CDR3 loop: CASSGPDQNAGTGELFF. The DNA of the CDR3 is TGTGCCAGCAGCGGACCGGACCAGAACGCAGGGACCGGGGAGCTGTTTTTT.

The chain uses TRBV7-9 and TRBJ2-5; D might be TRBD2 (6 bases). The CDR3 totals 12 residues. The V gene's germline CDR1 is SEHNR and CDR2 FQNEAQ (reference sequence). Written as DNA, the CDR3 is TGTGGGGGTGCTAGCGTTCAAGAGACCCAGTACTTC. This gives the protein CGGASVQETQYF.

The V and J genes are TRBV12-3 or TRBV12-4 and TRBJ1-5; 7 bases line up with TRBD1. The CDR3 length is 15 residues. With V trimmed by 5 bases and J by 3 bases, 7 bases remained unmatched. The CDR3 DNA is TGTGCCAGCAGTAACTCAGGGGGTACCAATCAGCCCCAGCATTTT. It translates to CASSNSGGTNQPQHF.

The table lists this clonotype with a few counts. The gene calls are TRBV7-6 and TRBJ2-7, with D hard to call. CDR1 is SGHVS and CDR2 is FNYEAQ in the germline V gene. The CDR3 totals 14 residues. Trimming removed 5 bases at V and 3 bases at J, with 14 bases between. The CDR3 reads CASSPVGDFYEQYF. The CDR3 region has the DNA TGTGCCAGCAGCCCCGTAGGAGATTTCTACGAGCAGTACTTC.

The chain recombines TRBV29-1 with TRBJ1-3; TRBD1 is a possible D gene (6 bases). Germline V gives CDR1 SQVTM, CDR2 ANQGSEA. The germline V and J ends were trimmed by 4 bases and 2 bases, with 15 bases remaining between them. This CDR3 contains 15 residues. As DNA, the CDR3 is TGCAGCGTTGTAGGGGGTCCGAGGACTGGAAACACCATATATTTT. As protein: CSVVGGPRTGNTIYF.

This clonotype was counted only a few times. The V and J genes are TRBV6-2 or TRBV6-3 and TRBJ2-3; TRBD2 matches 13 bases. Looked up from germline, CDR1 is MNHEY and CDR2 is SVGEGT. With V trimmed by 4 bases and J by 0 bases, 7 bases remained unmatched. The CDR3 consists of 18 residues. This chain's CDR3 is CASSSFRLAGGSTDTQYF. The CDR3 nucleotides are TGTGCCAGCAGTTCTTTTCGACTAGCGGGGGGCAGCACAGATACGCAGTATTTT.

This clonotype has at least ten counts. The chain recombines TRBV20-1 with TRBJ2-3; D could derive from TRBD1 or TRBD2 (5 bases each). Germline CDR1 is DFQATT and CDR2 is SNEGSKA (reference sequence). This CDR3 is 13 amino acids long. The chain's CDR3 is CSGARSHTDTQYF. CDR3 DNA: TGCAGCGGGGCGCGGAGCCACACAGATACGCAGTATTTT.

The table lists this clonotype with many counts. The chain recombines TRBV5-1 with TRBJ2-7; D remains ambiguous. Germline V lookup: CDR1 SGHRS, CDR2 YFSETQ. Trimming left V 2 bases short and J 2 bases short, with 8 bases between. There are 13 residues in the CDR3. The DNA of the CDR3 is TGCGCCAGCAGCTTTGGGTGGGCCTACGAGCAGTACTTC. Amino acid sequence: CASSFGWAYEQYF.

The CDR3 DNA reads TGCGCCAGCAGCCAAGATTTGGGCCCTGGGCGCAATCAGCCCCAGCATTTT. It translates to CASSQDLGPGRNQPQHF. The chain couples TRBV4-1 to TRBJ1-5; D not certain. Trimming cost V 0 bases and J 2 bases, with 14 bases left between them. This CDR3 is 17 amino acids long. The germline CDR1 and CDR2 sequences are MGHRA and YSYEKL.

This clonotype appeared a few times. The chain is built from TRBV27 and TRBJ2-1; the D gene is possibly TRBD1 (5 bases). CDR3 length: 14 residues. Trimming took 5 bases from V and 4 from J, leaving 12 bases between them. Germline values: CDR1 MNHEY, CDR2 SMNVEV (reference sequence). CDR3 sequence: CASSTRRQYNEQFF. The CDR3 DNA is TGTGCCAGCAGTACCCGACGACAGTACAATGAGCAGTTCTTC.

This clonotype was counted only a few times. This chain links TRBV11-2 with TRBJ2-1; 10 positions match TRBD2. Germline values: CDR1 SGHAT, CDR2 FQNNGV. V shed 0 bases and J 1 base; nucleotides not matched to a gene: 12. The CDR3 is 20 amino acids. The CDR3 here is CASSLDSRLAGVWSYNEQFF. In DNA, the CDR3 is TGTGCCAGCAGCTTAGATTCGCGGCTAGCGGGAGTGTGGTCCTACAATGAGCAGTTCTTC.

In this sample, this clonotype turned up a few times. The V call is TRBV6-1, the J call TRBJ2-7; D may match TRBD1 or TRBD2 (5 bases each). CDR3 length: 15 amino acids. CDR1 MNHNS and CDR2 SASEGT come from the germline V gene. The V end lost 6 bases, the J end lost 6 bases, and 21 bases lay between the germline ends. CDR3 protein: CASRFRDGLSPEQYF. The CDR3 DNA sequence: TGTGCCAGCAGATTCCGGGACGGACTTTCTCCCGAGCAGTACTTC.

The chain is built from TRBV7-9 and TRBJ1-1; maybe TRBD1 (5 bases). Germline V lookup: CDR1 SEHNR, CDR2 FQNEAQ (reference sequence). This CDR3 region has 10 residues. V shed 10 bases and J shed 11 bases, with 14 bases lying between them. The CDR3 region has the DNA TGTGCCACTTCAGGGCTCGCTGCTTTCTTT. Amino acid sequence: CATSGLAAFF.

V usage is TRBV5-1 and J usage is TRBJ2-2; 8 bases match TRBD1. J was trimmed by 0 bases and V by 0 bases; bases with no gene match: 7. The CDR3 consists of 18 residues. Germline assignment: CDR1 SGHRS and CDR2 YFSETQ. In DNA form, the CDR3 reads TGCGCCAGCAGCTTGGCCGTCAGGGGGCGATCGAACACCGGGGAGCTGTTTTTT. Amino acids: CASSLAVRGRSNTGELFF.

This chain joins TRBV3-1 and TRBJ1-1; maybe TRBD1 (5 bases). From germline, CDR1 is LGHDT and CDR2 YNNKEL (reference sequence). This CDR3 spans 14 amino acids. Trimming took 1 base from V and 7 from J, leaving 13 bases between them. The CDR3 DNA is TGTGCCAGCAGCCAAGCGGGGCCAGCGAGTGAAGCTTTCTTT. Translation gives CASSQAGPASEAFF.

The table lists this clonotype with a few counts. This chain uses TRBV29-1 with TRBJ1-2; D gene ambiguous. V dropped 5 bases and J dropped 2 bases, with 9 bases sitting between them. The germline gives CDR1 SQVTM, CDR2 ANQGSEA. The CDR3 extends over 12 amino acids. The CDR3 region is CSVNNPNYGYTF. CDR3 bases: TGCAGCGTTAATAACCCGAACTATGGCTACACCTTC.